These T cell receptor beta chains were read from a single sample in a study of OX40 agonist ivuxolimab in advanced cancers. TCRdb's table, derived via immunoSEQ multiplex PCR, lists solely in-frame clones and lacks some. Among over 150,000 clones listed, 94% were seen once. The sequences come from CD4+ or CD8+ T cells sorted from blood, collected in a trial of the OX40 agonist ivuxolimab. The receptors shown here come from an adult with an advanced solid tumor such as melanoma, head and neck, liver or kidney cancer. Both conserved end residues are part of each CDR3. Each record gives: V gene, J gene, D gene, CDR3 protein. The D gene is left open where the match is weak.

>TRBV6-5|TRBJ1-3|TRBD1
CASSSDRVSGNTIYF
>TRBV6-5|TRBJ1-2|TRBD1
CASTRDRGLGYTF
>TRBV4-1|TRBJ2-5|TRBD1
CASSHPTYRGRSQETQYF
>TRBV2|TRBJ1-5|-
CASSEDLAQHF
>TRBV7-2|TRBJ2-3|TRBD2
CASSPWGGSSDTQYF
>TRBV5-1|TRBJ1-2|TRBD1
CASSRGQEGYWDYGYTF
>TRBV7-9|TRBJ1-2|TRBD1
CASSRDSNYGYTF
>TRBV27|TRBJ2-5|-
CASRDRATLVQETQYF
>TRBV19|TRBJ2-7|-
CASRGTDDYEQYF
>TRBV4-3|TRBJ1-6|-
CASSQGWTEGNSPLHF
>TRBV19|TRBJ1-4|TRBD1
CASKGQANEKLFF
>TRBV6-1|TRBJ1-1|-
CASIIGTVNTEAFF
>TRBV16|TRBJ2-5|-
CASSRGTSHQETQYF
>TRBV4-2|TRBJ2-3|-
CASSQDGQGTYSRTDTQYF
>TRBV10-3|TRBJ2-2|TRBD1
CAISQPTGGTTGELFF
>TRBV7-2|TRBJ2-7|-
CASSLEGPRYEQYF
>TRBV19|TRBJ2-7|-
CASSSFRGGAYEQYF
>TRBV6-6|TRBJ2-3|-
CASSSLGWGADTQYF
>TRBV6-1|TRBJ2-4|-
CASSSFPGPIQYF
>TRBV5-1|TRBJ2-7|TRBD1
CASSLRRGQIYEQYF
>TRBV18|TRBJ2-5|-
CASSPPLETQYF
>TRBV28|TRBJ1-2|TRBD1
CASSPPGQLNYGYTF
>TRBV28|TRBJ2-6|-
CASGIPGANVLTF
>TRBV19|TRBJ1-1|TRBD1
CASSIRLSGQVFF
>TRBV6-1|TRBJ2-7|-
CASSRPGQYEQYF
>TRBV19|TRBJ2-6|-
CASSITGTGANVLTF
>TRBV7-2|TRBJ1-1|-
CASSPGGRNTEAFF
>TRBV27|TRBJ1-5|-
CASSWDGDQPQHF
>TRBV11-3|TRBJ2-3|-
CASSLRVTDTQYF
>TRBV9|TRBJ1-1|-
CASSARPGRDTEAFF
>TRBV4-3|TRBJ1-4|TRBD1
CASSQGPRGPGEKLFF
>TRBV18|TRBJ2-3|TRBD1
CASSPTGGTDTQYF
>TRBV6-6|TRBJ1-1|-
CASSFMGDTEAFF
>TRBV6-6|TRBJ1-1|-
CASSVKVNTEAFF
>TRBV11-2|TRBJ2-2|-
CASSFSGSGELFF
>TRBV4-3|TRBJ2-4|TRBD2
CASSQSRTSGGAWGKNIQYF
>TRBV5-6|TRBJ1-2|-
CASSEGLENGYTF
>TRBV29-1|TRBJ2-1|-
CSVRGPGDNEQFF
>TRBV7-2|TRBJ1-5|-
CASSPGHSNQPQHF
>TRBV9|TRBJ1-3|-
CASSVVGGAGNTIYF
>TRBV2|TRBJ2-7|-
CASSGVSYEQYF
>TRBV19|TRBJ2-6|TRBD1
CATTSSHGQGPGANVLTF
>TRBV20-1|TRBJ2-3|-
CSATRGDTQYF
>TRBV5-1|TRBJ1-4|-
CASKSGLGSREKLFF
>TRBV18|TRBJ1-5|TRBD1
CASSFAGGGNQPQHF
>TRBV19|TRBJ2-3|-
CASSLGGPDTQYF
>TRBV6-5|TRBJ1-1|-
CASSYRGGEAFF
>TRBV30|TRBJ2-6|-
CAWASPFSGANVLTF